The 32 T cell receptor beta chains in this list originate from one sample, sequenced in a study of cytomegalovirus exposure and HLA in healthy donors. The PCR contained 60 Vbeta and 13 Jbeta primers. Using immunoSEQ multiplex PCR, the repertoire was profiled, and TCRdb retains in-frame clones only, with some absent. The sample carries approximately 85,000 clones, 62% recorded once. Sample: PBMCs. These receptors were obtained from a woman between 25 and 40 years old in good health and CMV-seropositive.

CDR3 coding DNA: TGTGCCAGCAGCTTATTGCCCTACAGGGGAGGAGAGACCCAGTACTTC. Translation gives CASSLLPYRGGETQYF. The rearrangement joins TRBV7-2 to TRBJ2-5, with D perhaps TRBD1 (7 bases). The CDR3 is 16 amino acids. V was trimmed by 2 bases and J by 4 bases, leaving 17 bases between them. In germline, CDR1 is SGHTA, CDR2 FQGNSA.

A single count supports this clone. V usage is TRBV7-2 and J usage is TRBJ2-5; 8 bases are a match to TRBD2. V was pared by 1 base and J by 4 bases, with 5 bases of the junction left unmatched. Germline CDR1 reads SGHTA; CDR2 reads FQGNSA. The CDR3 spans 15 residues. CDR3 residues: CASSLGGGRRETQYF. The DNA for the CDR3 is TGTGCCAGCAGCTTAGGCGGGGGGAGAAGAGAGACCCAGTACTTC.

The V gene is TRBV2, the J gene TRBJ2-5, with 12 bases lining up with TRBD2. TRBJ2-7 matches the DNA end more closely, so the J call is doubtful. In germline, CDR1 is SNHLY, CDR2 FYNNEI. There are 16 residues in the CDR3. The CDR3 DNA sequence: TGTGCCAGCAGTGAAGGTCCTAGCGGGGGGGCGGGCGAGCAGTACTTC. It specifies CASSEGPSGGAGEQYF.

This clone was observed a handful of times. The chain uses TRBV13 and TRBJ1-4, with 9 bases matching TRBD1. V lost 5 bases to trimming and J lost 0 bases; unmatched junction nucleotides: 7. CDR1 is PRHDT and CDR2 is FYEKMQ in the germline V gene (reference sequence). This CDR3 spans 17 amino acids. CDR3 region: CASSVNRGPATNEKLFF. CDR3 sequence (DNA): TGTGCCAGCAGCGTCAACAGGGGGCCTGCAACTAATGAAAAACTGTTTTTT.

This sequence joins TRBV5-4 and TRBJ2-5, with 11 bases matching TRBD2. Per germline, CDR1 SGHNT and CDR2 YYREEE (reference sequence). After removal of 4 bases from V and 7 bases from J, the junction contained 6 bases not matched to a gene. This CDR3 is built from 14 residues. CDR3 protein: CASSPGLAEGTQYF. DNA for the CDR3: TGTGCCAGCAGCCCGGGACTAGCGGAAGGGACCCAGTACTTC.

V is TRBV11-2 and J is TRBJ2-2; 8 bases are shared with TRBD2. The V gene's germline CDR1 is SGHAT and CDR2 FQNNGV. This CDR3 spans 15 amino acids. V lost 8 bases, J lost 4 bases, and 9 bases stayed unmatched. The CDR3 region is CASRGGGIATGELFF. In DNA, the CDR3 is TGTGCCAGCCGGGGGGGAGGGATCGCCACCGGGGAGCTGTTTTTT.

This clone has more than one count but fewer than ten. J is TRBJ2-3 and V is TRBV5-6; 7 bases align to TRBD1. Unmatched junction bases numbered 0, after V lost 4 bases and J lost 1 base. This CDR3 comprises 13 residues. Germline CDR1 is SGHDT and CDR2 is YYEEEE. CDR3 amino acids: CASSGQGTDTQYF. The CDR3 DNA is TGTGCCAGCAGCGGACAGGGCACAGATACGCAGTATTTT.

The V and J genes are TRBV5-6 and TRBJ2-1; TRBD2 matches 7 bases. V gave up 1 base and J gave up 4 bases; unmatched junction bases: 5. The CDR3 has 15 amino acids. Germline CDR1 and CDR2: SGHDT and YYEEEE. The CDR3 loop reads CASSLLGGRYNEQFF. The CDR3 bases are TGTGCCAGCAGCTTGTTGGGGGGGAGGTACAATGAGCAGTTCTTC.

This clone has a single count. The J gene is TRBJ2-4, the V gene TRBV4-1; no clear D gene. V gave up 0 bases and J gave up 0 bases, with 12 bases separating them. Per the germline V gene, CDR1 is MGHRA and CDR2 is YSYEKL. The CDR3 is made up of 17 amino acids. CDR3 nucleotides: TGCGCCAGCAGCCAAGATGCGGCAAAATTAGCCAAAAACATTCAGTACTTC. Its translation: CASSQDAAKLAKNIQYF.

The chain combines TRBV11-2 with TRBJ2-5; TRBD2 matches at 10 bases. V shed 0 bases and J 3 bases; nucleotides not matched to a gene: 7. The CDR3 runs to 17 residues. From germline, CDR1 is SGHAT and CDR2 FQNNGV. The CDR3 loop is CASSLDVFSGGKETQYF. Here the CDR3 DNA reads TGTGCCAGCAGCTTAGATGTGTTTAGCGGGGGGAAAGAGACCCAGTACTTC.

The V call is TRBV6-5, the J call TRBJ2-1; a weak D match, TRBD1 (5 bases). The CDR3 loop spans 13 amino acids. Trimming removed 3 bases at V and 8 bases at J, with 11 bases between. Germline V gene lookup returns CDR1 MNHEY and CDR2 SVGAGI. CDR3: CASSYWGGDEQFF. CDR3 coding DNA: TGTGCCAGCAGTTATTGGGGCGGAGATGAGCAGTTCTTC.

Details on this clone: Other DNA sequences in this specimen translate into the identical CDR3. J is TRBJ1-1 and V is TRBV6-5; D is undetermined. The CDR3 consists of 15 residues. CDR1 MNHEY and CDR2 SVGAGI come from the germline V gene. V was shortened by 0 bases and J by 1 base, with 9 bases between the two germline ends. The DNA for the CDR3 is TGTGCCAGCAGTTACTCGAGAGCGTCGAACACTGAAGCTTTCTTT. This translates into CASSYSRASNTEAFF.

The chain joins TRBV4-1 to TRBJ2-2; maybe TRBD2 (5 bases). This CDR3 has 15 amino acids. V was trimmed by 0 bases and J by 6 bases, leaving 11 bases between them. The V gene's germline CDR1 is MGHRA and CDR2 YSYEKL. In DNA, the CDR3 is TGCGCCAGCAGCCAAGATCTCAGGCGGGCCGGGGAGCTGTTTTTT. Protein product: CASSQDLRRAGELFF.

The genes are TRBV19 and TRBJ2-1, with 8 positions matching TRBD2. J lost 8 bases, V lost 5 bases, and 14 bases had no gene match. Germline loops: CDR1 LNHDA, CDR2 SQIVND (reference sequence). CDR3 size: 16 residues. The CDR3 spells CASSYHPRGGLYEQFF. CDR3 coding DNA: TGTGCCAGTAGTTACCACCCGCGCGGGGGGTTATATGAGCAGTTCTTC. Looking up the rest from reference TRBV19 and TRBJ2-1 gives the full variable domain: DGGITQSPKYLFRKEGQNVTLSCEQNLNHDAMYWYRQDPGQGLRLIYYSQIVNDFQKGDIAEGYSVSREKKESFPLTVTSAQKNPTAFYLCASSYHPRGGLYEQFFGPGTRLTVL.

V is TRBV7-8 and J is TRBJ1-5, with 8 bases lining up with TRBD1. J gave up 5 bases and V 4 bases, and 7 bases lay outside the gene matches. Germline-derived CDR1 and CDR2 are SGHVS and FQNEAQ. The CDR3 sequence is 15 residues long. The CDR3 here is CASSSPGQADQPQHF. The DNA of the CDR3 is TGTGCCAGCAGCTCCCCGGGACAGGCTGATCAGCCCCAGCATTTT.

The CDR3, as DNA: TGTGCCAGCAATGACAGGGGGTACGAGCAGTACTTC. It yields the protein CASNDRGYEQYF. This chain uses TRBV6-1 with TRBJ2-7; 9 positions agree with TRBD1. The V gene end was trimmed by 7 bases and the J gene end by 4 bases; junction bases not matched to a gene: 2. Germline CDR1 MNHNS, CDR2 SASEGT. The CDR3 has 12 residues.

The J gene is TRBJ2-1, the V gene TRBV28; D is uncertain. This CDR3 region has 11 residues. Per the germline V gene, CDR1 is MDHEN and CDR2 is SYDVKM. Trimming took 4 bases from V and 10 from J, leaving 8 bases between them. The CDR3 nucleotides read TGTGCCAGCAGTTCCACATACGAGCAGTTCTTC. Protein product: CASSSTYEQFF.

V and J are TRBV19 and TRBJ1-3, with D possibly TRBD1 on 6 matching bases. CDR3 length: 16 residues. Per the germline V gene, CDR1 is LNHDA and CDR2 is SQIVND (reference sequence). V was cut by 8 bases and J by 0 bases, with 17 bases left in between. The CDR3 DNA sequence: TGTGCCAGTGGCCGTGCAGGGGAAAGCTCTGGAAACACCATATATTTT. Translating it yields CASGRAGESSGNTIYF. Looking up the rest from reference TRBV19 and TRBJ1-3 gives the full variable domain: DGGITQSPKYLFRKEGQNVTLSCEQNLNHDAMYWYRQDPGQGLRLIYYSQIVNDFQKGDIAEGYSVSREKKESFPLTVTSAQKNPTAFYLCASGRAGESSGNTIYFGEGSWLTVV.

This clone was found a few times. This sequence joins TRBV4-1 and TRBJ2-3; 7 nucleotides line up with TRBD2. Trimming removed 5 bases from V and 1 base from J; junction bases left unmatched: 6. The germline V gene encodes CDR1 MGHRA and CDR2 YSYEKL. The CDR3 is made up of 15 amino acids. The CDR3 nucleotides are TGCGCCAGCAGCGCCCAGGCGGGGGGCACAGATACGCAGTATTTT. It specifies CASSAQAGGTDTQYF.

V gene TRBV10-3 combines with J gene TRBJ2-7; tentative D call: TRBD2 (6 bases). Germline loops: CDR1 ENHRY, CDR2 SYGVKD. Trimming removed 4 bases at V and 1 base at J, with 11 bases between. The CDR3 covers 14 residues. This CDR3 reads CAISVGGYSYEQYF. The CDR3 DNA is TGTGCCATCAGTGTCGGAGGGTATTCCTACGAGCAGTACTTC.

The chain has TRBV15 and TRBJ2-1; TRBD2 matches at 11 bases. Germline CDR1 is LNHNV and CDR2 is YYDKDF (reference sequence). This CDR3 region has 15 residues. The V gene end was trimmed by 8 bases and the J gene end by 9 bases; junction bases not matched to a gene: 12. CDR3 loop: CATSFSSGGMGEQFF. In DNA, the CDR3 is TGTGCCACCTCCTTCTCTAGCGGGGGGATGGGTGAGCAGTTCTTC.

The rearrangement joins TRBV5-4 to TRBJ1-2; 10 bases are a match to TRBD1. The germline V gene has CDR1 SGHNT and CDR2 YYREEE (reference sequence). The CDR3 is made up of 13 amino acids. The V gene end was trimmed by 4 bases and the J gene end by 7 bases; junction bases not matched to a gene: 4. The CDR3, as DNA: TGTGCCAGCAGCCAAGACAGGGGGCTTGGCTACACCTTC. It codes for CASSQDRGLGYTF.

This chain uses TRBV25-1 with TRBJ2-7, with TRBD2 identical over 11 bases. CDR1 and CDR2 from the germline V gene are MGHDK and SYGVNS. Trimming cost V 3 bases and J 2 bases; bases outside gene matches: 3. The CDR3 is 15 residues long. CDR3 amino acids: CASSDLAGGTYEQYF. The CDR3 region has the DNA TGTGCCAGCAGTGATTTAGCGGGGGGGACCTACGAGCAGTACTTC.

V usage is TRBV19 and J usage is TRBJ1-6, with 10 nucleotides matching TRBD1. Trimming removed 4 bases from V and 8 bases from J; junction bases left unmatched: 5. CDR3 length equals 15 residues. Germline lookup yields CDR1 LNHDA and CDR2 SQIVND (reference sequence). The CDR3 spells CASSTTGTGDSPLHF. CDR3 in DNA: TGTGCCAGTAGTACGACCGGGACAGGGGATTCACCCCTCCACTTT.

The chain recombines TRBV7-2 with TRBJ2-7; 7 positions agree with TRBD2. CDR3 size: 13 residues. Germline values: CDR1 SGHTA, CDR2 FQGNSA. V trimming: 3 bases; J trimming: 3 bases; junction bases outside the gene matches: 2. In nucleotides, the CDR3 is TGTGCCAGCAGCTTGGGGAGGGGCTACGAGCAGTACTTC. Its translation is CASSLGRGYEQYF.

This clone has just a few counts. The CDR3 coding sequence is TGTGCCAGCAGCCAGACCCAGACAGGGAGAGCTTTCTTT. Residues: CASSQTQTGRAFF. This chain links TRBV14 with TRBJ1-1; TRBD1 matches 7 bases. The CDR3 contains 13 residues. Germline V CDR1 and CDR2: SGHDN, FVKESK. After removal of 3 bases from V and 10 bases from J, the junction contained 8 bases not matched to a gene.

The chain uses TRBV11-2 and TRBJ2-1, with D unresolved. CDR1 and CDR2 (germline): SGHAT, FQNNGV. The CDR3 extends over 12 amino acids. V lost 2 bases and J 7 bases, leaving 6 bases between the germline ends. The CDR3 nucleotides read TGTGCCAGCAGCTTAATGGAGAATGAGCAGTTCTTC. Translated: CASSLMENEQFF.

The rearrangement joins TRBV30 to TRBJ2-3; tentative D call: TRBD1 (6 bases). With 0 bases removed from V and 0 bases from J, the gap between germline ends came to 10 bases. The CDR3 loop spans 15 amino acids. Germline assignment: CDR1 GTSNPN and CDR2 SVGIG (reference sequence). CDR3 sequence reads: CAWSVQGHSTDTQYF. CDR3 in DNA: TGTGCCTGGAGTGTACAGGGACATAGCACAGATACGCAGTATTTT.

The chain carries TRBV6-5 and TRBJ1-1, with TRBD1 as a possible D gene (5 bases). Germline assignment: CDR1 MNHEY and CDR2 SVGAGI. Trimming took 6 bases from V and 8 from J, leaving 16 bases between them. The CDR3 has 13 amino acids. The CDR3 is CASSDRTGEEAFF. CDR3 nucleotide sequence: TGTGCCAGCAGCGATAGGACGGGGGAGGAAGCTTTCTTT.

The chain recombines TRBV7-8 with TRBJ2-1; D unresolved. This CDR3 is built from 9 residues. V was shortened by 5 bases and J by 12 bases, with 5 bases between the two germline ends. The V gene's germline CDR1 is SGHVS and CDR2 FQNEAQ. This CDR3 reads CASSPGQFF. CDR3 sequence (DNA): TGTGCCAGCAGCCCCGGGCAGTTCTTC.

The CDR3: CASSYSGDSDEQFF. The CDR3 nucleotides are TGTGCCAGCAGTTATTCTGGGGACAGCGATGAGCAGTTCTTC. The chain recombines TRBV27 with TRBJ2-1; 7 bases match TRBD1. Germline CDR1 reads MNHEY; CDR2 reads SMNVEV (reference sequence). The CDR3 has 14 amino acids. V was pared by 4 bases and J by 8 bases, with 8 bases of the junction left unmatched.

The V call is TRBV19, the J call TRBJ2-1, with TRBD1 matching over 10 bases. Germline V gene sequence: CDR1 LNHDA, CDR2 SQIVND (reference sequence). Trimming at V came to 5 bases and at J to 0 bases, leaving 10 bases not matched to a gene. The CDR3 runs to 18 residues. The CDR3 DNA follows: TGTGCCAGTAGTGATTATCCGGGACAGGGGAGCTCCTACAATGAGCAGTTCTTC. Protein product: CASSDYPGQGSSYNEQFF.